One sample yielded the 30 T cell receptor beta chains listed below, sequenced in a study of identifying expanded T cells in peripheral blood. The method was immunoSEQ multiplex PCR; TCRdb's version includes in-frame clones alone and lacks a portion of them. The sample holds 100,000 or so clones, around nine tenths seen once. The sample was blood. These receptors all stem from a person aged 18 to 75 in good health.

The rearrangement links TRBV10-1 to TRBJ2-5, with 13 nucleotides matching TRBD2. The CDR3 is 17 amino acids. Per the germline V gene, CDR1 is WNHNN and CDR2 is SYGVQD (reference sequence). V trimming: 0 bases; J trimming: 7 bases; junction bases outside the gene matches: 8. DNA of the CDR3: TGCGCCAGCAGTGAGTCGGGACTAGCGGGGCCAAAGGGGACCCAGTACTTC. Amino acids: CASSESGLAGPKGTQYF.

The J gene is TRBJ1-3, the V gene TRBV7-8; the match to TRBD1 covers 8 bases. V was clipped by 5 bases and J by 4 bases; unmatched bases: 10. This CDR3 comprises 16 residues. Germline V lookup: CDR1 SGHVS, CDR2 FQNEAQ. CDR3 sequence: CASSMRDRLSGNTIYF. The CDR3 DNA sequence: TGTGCCAGCAGCATGAGGGACAGGTTGTCCGGAAACACCATATATTTT.

For the CDR3, the DNA is TGTGCCAGCAGCACAGGACCCCCCTCCTACGAGCAGTACTTC. Its translation is CASSTGPPSYEQYF. The chain couples TRBV6-5 to TRBJ2-7; the D gene is possibly TRBD1 (5 bases). Trimming stripped 6 bases from V and 0 bases from J, with 12 bases between. This CDR3 is 14 amino acids long. Germline loops: CDR1 MNHEY, CDR2 SVGAGI.

The chain employs TRBV4-1 and TRBJ2-3; no definite D call. Trimming removed 0 bases at V and 3 bases at J, with 13 bases between. Germline V gene sequence: CDR1 MGHRA, CDR2 YSYEKL. The CDR3 is made up of 16 amino acids. CDR3 region: CASSQDRGSTTDTQYF. CDR3 nucleotides: TGCGCCAGCAGCCAAGATCGTGGAAGTACAACAGATACGCAGTATTTT.

The rearrangement uses TRBV7-2 and TRBJ2-1; D call uncertain. The CDR3 runs to 12 residues. V gave up 0 bases and J gave up 8 bases, with 5 bases separating them. Germline V lookup: CDR1 SGHTA, CDR2 FQGNSA. CDR3 in DNA: TGTGCCAGCAGCTTAGCGCGGTATGAGCAGTTCTTC. This sequence encodes CASSLARYEQFF.

The rearrangement joins TRBV7-6 to TRBJ2-3, with 14 bases that match TRBD2. This CDR3 is 20 amino acids long. V shed 0 bases and J 0 bases; nucleotides not matched to a gene: 8. The germline CDR1 and CDR2 sequences are SGHVS and FNYEAQ. The CDR3, as DNA: TGTGCCAGCAGCTTAGCGGGGGGACTAGCGGGGGAGACTAGCACAGATACGCAGTATTTT. The encoded protein is CASSLAGGLAGETSTDTQYF.

This rearrangement joins TRBV4-1 to TRBJ1-2; TRBD1 matches 8 bases. Unmatched junction bases numbered 13, after V lost 0 bases and J lost 4 bases. Germline loops: CDR1 MGHRA, CDR2 YSYEKL. The CDR3 totals 18 residues. DNA for the CDR3: TGCGCCAGCAGCCAAGAGCGACAGGGGCACTTCCAAATCTATGGCTACACCTTC. This codes for CASSQERQGHFQIYGYTF.

The rearrangement uses TRBV6-5 and TRBJ1-6; D uncertain. Trimming removed 9 bases at V and 6 bases at J, with 18 bases between. CDR3 length: 15 residues. CDR1 and CDR2 (germline): MNHEY, SVGAGI. CDR3 in amino acids: CASRPAVTSNSPLHF. The DNA for the CDR3 is TGTGCCAGTCGACCGGCCGTAACATCTAATTCACCCCTCCACTTT.

This chain joins TRBV18 and TRBJ2-7; no definite D call. V lost 6 bases and J lost 3, with 12 bases in between. Germline CDR1 is KGHSH and CDR2 is LQKENI. The CDR3 covers 13 residues. This chain's CDR3 is CASSLTDGYEQYF. Here the CDR3 DNA reads TGTGCCAGCTCGCTAACAGACGGCTACGAGCAGTACTTC. Full variable domain (rest looked up from reference TRBV18 and TRBJ2-7): NAGVMQNPRHLVRRRGQEARLRCSPMKGHSHVYWYRQLPEEGLKFMVYLQKENIIDESGMPKERFSAEFPKEGPSILRIQQVVRGDSAAYFCASSLTDGYEQYFGPGTRLTVT.

V gene TRBV7-2 combines with J gene TRBJ1-2; 7 bases agree with TRBD1. The ends lost 4 bases at V and 4 bases at J; junction bases unmatched: 6. Germline values: CDR1 SGHTA, CDR2 FQGNSA. This CDR3 spans 14 amino acids. In DNA form, the CDR3 reads TGTGCCAGCAGCTCCGACAGGGTCCTCTATGGCTACACCTTC. It codes for CASSSDRVLYGYTF. Full variable domain (missing parts from reference TRBV7-2 and TRBJ1-2): GAGVSQSPSNKVTEKGKDVELRCDPISGHTALYWYRQSLGQGLEFLIYFQGNSAPDKSGLPSDRFSAERTGGSVSTLTIQRTQQEDSAVYLCASSSDRVLYGYTFGSGTRLTVV.

The V gene is TRBV5-3, the J gene TRBJ1-5; tentative D call: TRBD1 (5 bases). TRBV5-3 is labeled an ORF, and its function is uncertain. The CDR3 has 12 residues. The ends were cut back, 9 bases at V and 4 bases at J, with 11 bases in the middle. CDR3 loop: CATKWGNQPQHF. CDR3 sequence (DNA): TGTGCCACCAAGTGGGGGAATCAGCCCCAGCATTTT.

The rearrangement joins TRBV10-1 to TRBJ2-1; 10 bases map to TRBD2. This CDR3 spans 16 amino acids. With 3 bases clipped from V and 4 bases from J, the junction kept 6 bases outside the gene matches. Germline V gene sequence: CDR1 WNHNN, CDR2 SYGVQD (reference sequence). The CDR3 DNA is TGCGCCAGCAGTGATCTAGCGGGGGACCGTTACAATGAGCAGTTCTTC. This encodes CASSDLAGDRYNEQFF.

V usage is TRBV5-1 and J usage is TRBJ1-5, with D possibly matching TRBD1 (6 bases). There are 15 residues in the CDR3. Germline V lookup: CDR1 SGHRS, CDR2 YFSETQ. Trimming shortened V by 4 bases and J by 0 bases, and 11 bases separated the two germline ends. The CDR3 here is CASSVGDTSNQPQHF. The DNA of the CDR3 is TGCGCCAGCAGCGTCGGGGACACTAGCAATCAGCCCCAGCATTTT.

This sequence joins TRBV11-3 and TRBJ2-2; tentative D call: TRBD1 (7 bases). CDR3 size: 17 residues. Trimming removed 3 bases at V and 1 base at J, with 15 bases between. Germline V CDR1 and CDR2: SGHNT, YENEEA. This CDR3 reads CASSFGGQIRNTGELFF. CDR3 DNA: TGTGCCAGCAGCTTCGGGGGACAGATCAGGAACACCGGGGAGCTGTTTTTT.

The gene calls are TRBV23-1 and TRBJ2-7; no clear D. TRBV23-1 is an ORF, with its function uncertain. V lost 11 bases to trimming and J lost 5 bases, with 13 bases between them. The CDR3 is 11 amino acids. CDR3 sequence reads: CAPSTLHEQYF. As DNA, the CDR3 is TGCGCCCCCTCGACCCTCCACGAGCAGTACTTC.

This clone has a handful of counts. The chain employs TRBV6-5 and TRBJ1-2; 7 bases are a match to TRBD1. The V gene end was trimmed by 6 bases and the J gene end by 6 bases; junction bases not matched to a gene: 10. The CDR3 is made up of 14 amino acids. From germline, CDR1 is MNHEY and CDR2 SVGAGI. Here the CDR3 reads CASSHQGGSDGYTF. The CDR3 DNA follows: TGTGCCAGCAGCCATCAGGGGGGGTCGGATGGCTACACCTTC.

This clone was observed a handful of times. This sequence joins TRBV27 and TRBJ1-2, with TRBD1 identical over 7 bases. V gave up 2 bases and J gave up 3 bases; unmatched junction bases: 12. The germline CDR1 and CDR2 sequences are MNHEY and SMNVEV (reference sequence). The CDR3 runs 17 residues. CDR3 coding DNA: TGTGCCAGCAGTTTAACGACACAGGGGAGACTTGACTATGGCTACACCTTC. The encoded protein is CASSLTTQGRLDYGYTF.

This chain connects TRBV4-1 to TRBJ1-4; D is perhaps TRBD1 (6 bases). Trimming left V 3 bases short and J 8 bases short, with 13 bases between. Germline CDR1 and CDR2: MGHRA and YSYEKL. This CDR3 contains 14 residues. This CDR3 reads CASSHRQGNEKLFF. The DNA of the CDR3 is TGCGCCAGCAGCCATAGGCAGGGGAACGAAAAACTGTTTTTT.

The chain combines TRBV6-5 with TRBJ2-5; 7 bases fit TRBD2. V trimming: 0 bases; J trimming: 7 bases; junction bases outside the gene matches: 2. The V gene's germline CDR1 is MNHEY and CDR2 SVGAGI. This CDR3 has 13 residues. CDR3 loop: CASSYSKRGTQYF. CDR3 nucleotides: TGTGCCAGCAGTTACTCCAAGCGGGGGACCCAGTACTTC.

CDR3 residues: CASSQNFSPEKLFF. CDR3 in DNA: TGCGCCAGCAGCCAAAATTTTTCACCGGAAAAACTGTTTTTT. V usage is TRBV4-3 and J usage is TRBJ1-4; no firm D call. V shed 2 bases and J shed 8 bases, with 12 bases lying between them. Germline loops: CDR1 LGHNA, CDR2 YSLEER. The CDR3 has 14 amino acids.

This chain connects TRBV9 to TRBJ2-7; 10 bases map to TRBD1. With V trimmed by 0 bases and J by 5 bases, 5 bases remained unmatched. The CDR3 sequence is 15 residues long. Germline values: CDR1 SGDLS, CDR2 YYNGEE. CDR3 nucleotide sequence: TGTGCCAGCAGCGTAGAGGGTGGACAGGGGGACGAGCAGTACTTC. It is translated as CASSVEGGQGDEQYF.

This sequence joins TRBV4-1 and TRBJ1-1; TRBD1 is a possible D gene (5 bases). The V end was cut by 1 base, the J end by 1 base, with 10 bases between. Germline CDR1 is MGHRA and CDR2 is YSYEKL. The CDR3 is 15 amino acids. CDR3 region: CASSQGGAQNTEAFF. The CDR3 nucleotides are TGCGCCAGCAGCCAAGGGGGCGCGCAGAACACTGAAGCTTTCTTT.

The chain joins TRBV9 to TRBJ1-2; D call uncertain. CDR1 is SGDLS, CDR2 YYNGEE, per germline. Trimming removed 3 bases from V and 0 bases from J, with 6 bases in between. The CDR3 runs to 13 residues. Here the CDR3 DNA reads TGTGCCAGCAGCGCGGGATCTAACTATGGCTACACCTTC. Translation: CASSAGSNYGYTF.

CDR3 sequence reads: CASSYSYGTGANVLTF. The CDR3 DNA follows: TGTGCCAGCAGTTACTCATACGGGACTGGGGCCAACGTCCTGACTTTC. The chain has TRBV6-5 and TRBJ2-6; the D gene is possibly TRBD2 (5 bases). Germline V gene data show CDR1 as MNHEY and CDR2 as SVGAGI. V was clipped by 0 bases and J by 2 bases, with 8 bases between them. This CDR3 has 16 amino acids.

The chain couples TRBV7-7 to TRBJ1-5; D gene ambiguous. The CDR3 loop spans 16 amino acids. From germline, CDR1 is SSHAT and CDR2 FNYEAQ (reference sequence). Trimming pared 2 bases from V and 6 bases from J, leaving 17 bases between. The chain's CDR3 is CASSLLAGKLGQPQHF. In nucleotides, the CDR3 is TGTGCCAGCAGCTTATTGGCAGGAAAGCTAGGTCAGCCCCAGCATTTT.

The chain uses TRBV7-9 and TRBJ1-1; D remains ambiguous. CDR1 and CDR2 from the germline V gene are SEHNR and FQNEAQ (reference sequence). The CDR3 has 12 amino acids. V lost 1 base and J lost 4, with 4 bases in between. The chain's CDR3 is CASSLVVTEAFF. The CDR3 region has the DNA TGTGCCAGCAGCTTAGTGGTCACTGAAGCTTTCTTT.

The chain employs TRBV6-6 and TRBJ2-5, with D perhaps matching TRBD2 (5 bases). Trimming pared 2 bases from V and 5 bases from J, leaving 15 bases between. The CDR3 sequence is 15 residues long. Germline lookup yields CDR1 MNHNY and CDR2 SVGAGI (reference sequence). The CDR3 spells CASSYAPAVGETQYF. The CDR3 DNA reads TGTGCCAGCAGTTACGCCCCAGCGGTGGGGGAGACCCAGTACTTC.

The rearrangement joins TRBV25-1 to TRBJ2-5; weak D call: TRBD2 (5 bases). The germline V gene encodes CDR1 MGHDK and CDR2 SYGVNS. Between the trimmed V and J ends, which lost 3 bases and 3 bases, there was a span of 14 bases. CDR3 size: 15 residues. Here the CDR3 reads CASSEAGAPKETQYF. For the CDR3, the DNA is TGTGCCAGCAGTGAGGCGGGTGCGCCTAAAGAGACCCAGTACTTC.

Only a few counts were recorded for this clone. This chain joins TRBV19 and TRBJ2-1, with 11 bases fitting TRBD1. CDR3 length equals 15 residues. Germline-derived CDR1 and CDR2 are LNHDA and SQIVND (reference sequence). Trimming cost V 9 bases and J 0 bases; bases outside gene matches: 4. CDR3 sequence reads: CASRDRGFSYNEQFF. The CDR3 nucleotides are TGTGCCAGCCGGGACAGGGGGTTCTCCTACAATGAGCAGTTCTTC.

The gene calls are TRBV6-5 and TRBJ1-5; a possible D gene is TRBD1 (6 bases). V was trimmed by 8 bases and J by 6 bases, leaving 14 bases between them. This CDR3 comprises 13 residues. Germline V CDR1 and CDR2: MNHEY, SVGAGI. CDR3 nucleotides: TGTGCCAGCGCGGGGGGCTGGGGTCAGCCCCAGCATTTT. It encodes CASAGGWGQPQHF.